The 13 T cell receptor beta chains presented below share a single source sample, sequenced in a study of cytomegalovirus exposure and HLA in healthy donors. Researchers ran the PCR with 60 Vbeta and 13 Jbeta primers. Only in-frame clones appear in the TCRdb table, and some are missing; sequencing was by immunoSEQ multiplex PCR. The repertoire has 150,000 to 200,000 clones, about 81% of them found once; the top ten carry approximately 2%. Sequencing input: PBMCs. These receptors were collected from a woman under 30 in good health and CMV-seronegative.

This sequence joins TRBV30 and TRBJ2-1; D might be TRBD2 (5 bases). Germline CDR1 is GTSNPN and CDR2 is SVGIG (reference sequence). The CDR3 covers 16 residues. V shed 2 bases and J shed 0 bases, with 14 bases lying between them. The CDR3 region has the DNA TGTGCCTGGAGTTTATTTGGGCGGGCCTCCTACAATGAGCAGTTCTTC. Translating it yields CAWSLFGRASYNEQFF.

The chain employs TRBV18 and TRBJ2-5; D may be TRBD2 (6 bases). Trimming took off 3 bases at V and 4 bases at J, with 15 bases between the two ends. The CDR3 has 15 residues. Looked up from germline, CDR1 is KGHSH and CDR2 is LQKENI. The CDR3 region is CASSPPGLSRETQYF. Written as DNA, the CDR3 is TGTGCCAGCTCACCTCCGGGACTCTCCAGAGAGACCCAGTACTTC. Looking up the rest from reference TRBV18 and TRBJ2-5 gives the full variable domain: NAGVMQNPRHLVRRRGQEARLRCSPMKGHSHVYWYRQLPEEGLKFMVYLQKENIIDESGMPKERFSAEFPKEGPSILRIQQVVRGDSAAYFCASSPPGLSRETQYFGPGTRLLVL.

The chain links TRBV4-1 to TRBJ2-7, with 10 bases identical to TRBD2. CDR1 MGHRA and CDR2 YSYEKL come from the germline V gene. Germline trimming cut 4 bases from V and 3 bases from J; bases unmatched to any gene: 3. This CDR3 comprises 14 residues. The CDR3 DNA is TGCGCCAGCAGCCCAGGACTAGCGGTCTACGAGCAGTACTTC. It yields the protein CASSPGLAVYEQYF.

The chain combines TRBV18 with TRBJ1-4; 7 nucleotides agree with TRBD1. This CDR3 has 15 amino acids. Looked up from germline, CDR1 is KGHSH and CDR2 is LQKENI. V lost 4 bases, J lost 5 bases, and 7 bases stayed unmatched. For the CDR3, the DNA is TGTGCCAGCTCACTTTCGACAGGGCAAAATGAAAAACTGTTTTTT. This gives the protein CASSLSTGQNEKLFF. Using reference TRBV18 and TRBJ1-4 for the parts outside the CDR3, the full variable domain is NAGVMQNPRHLVRRRGQEARLRCSPMKGHSHVYWYRQLPEEGLKFMVYLQKENIIDESGMPKERFSAEFPKEGPSILRIQQVVRGDSAAYFCASSLSTGQNEKLFFGSGTQLSVL.

DNA for the CDR3: TGTGCCAGCAGCTTCAGGGTGGCAGATACGCAGTATTTT. Residues: CASSFRVADTQYF. The chain links TRBV7-2 to TRBJ2-3; tentatively, D is TRBD1 (5 bases). Trimming stripped 3 bases from V and 4 bases from J, with 8 bases between. The CDR3 totals 13 residues. Germline CDR1 and CDR2: SGHTA and FQGNSA.

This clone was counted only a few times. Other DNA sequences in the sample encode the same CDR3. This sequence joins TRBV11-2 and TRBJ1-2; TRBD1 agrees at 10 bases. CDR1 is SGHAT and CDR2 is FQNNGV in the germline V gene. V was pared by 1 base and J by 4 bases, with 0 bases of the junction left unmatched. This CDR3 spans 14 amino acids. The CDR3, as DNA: TGTGCCAGCAGCTTAGGGGACAGGGGCTATGGCTACACCTTC. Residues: CASSLGDRGYGYTF. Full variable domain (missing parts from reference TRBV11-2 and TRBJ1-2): EAGVAQSPRYKIIEKRQSVAFWCNPISGHATLYWYQQILGQGPKLLIQFQNNGVVDDSQLPKDRFSAERLKGVDSTLKIQPAKLEDSAVYLCASSLGDRGYGYTFGSGTRLTVV.

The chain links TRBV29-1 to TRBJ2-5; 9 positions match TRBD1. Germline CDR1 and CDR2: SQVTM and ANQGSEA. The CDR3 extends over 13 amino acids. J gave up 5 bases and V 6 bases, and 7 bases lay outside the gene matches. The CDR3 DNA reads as TGCAGCGTCGGACAGGGGCTGGGGGAGACCCAGTACTTC. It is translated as CSVGQGLGETQYF.

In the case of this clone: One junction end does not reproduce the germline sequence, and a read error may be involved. The CDR3 spells CASRSGQGAFRF. Written as DNA, the CDR3 is TGTGCCAGCAGATCCGGACAGGGGGCTTTCCGCTTC. The chain has TRBV27 and TRBJ2-7; 11 positions match TRBD1. CDR1 and CDR2 (germline): MNHEY, SMNVEV (reference sequence). This CDR3 is built from 12 residues.

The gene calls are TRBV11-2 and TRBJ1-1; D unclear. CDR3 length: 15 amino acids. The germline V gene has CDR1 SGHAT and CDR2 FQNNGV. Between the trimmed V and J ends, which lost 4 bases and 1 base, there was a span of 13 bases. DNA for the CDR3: TGTGCCAGCAGCTCCCTCCCAGCTAGGAACACTGAAGCTTTCTTT. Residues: CASSSLPARNTEAFF.

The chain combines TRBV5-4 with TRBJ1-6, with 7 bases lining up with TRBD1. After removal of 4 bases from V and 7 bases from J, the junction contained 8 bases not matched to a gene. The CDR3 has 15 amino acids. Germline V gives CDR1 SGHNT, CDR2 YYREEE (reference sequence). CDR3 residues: CASSHFDRDNSPLHF. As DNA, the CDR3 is TGTGCCAGCAGCCATTTCGACAGGGACAATTCACCCCTCCACTTT.

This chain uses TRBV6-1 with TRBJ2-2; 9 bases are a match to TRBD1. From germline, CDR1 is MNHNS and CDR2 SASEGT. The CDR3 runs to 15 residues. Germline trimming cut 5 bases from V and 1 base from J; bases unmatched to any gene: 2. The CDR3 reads CASSPDRGNTGELFF. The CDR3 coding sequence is TGTGCCAGCAGTCCGGACAGGGGGAACACCGGGGAGCTGTTTTTT.

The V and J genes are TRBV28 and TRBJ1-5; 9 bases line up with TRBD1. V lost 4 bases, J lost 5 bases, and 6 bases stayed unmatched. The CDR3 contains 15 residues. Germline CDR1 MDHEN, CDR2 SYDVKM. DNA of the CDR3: TGTGCCAGCAGTTGGGACAGGGAGGTCCATCAGCCCCAGCATTTT. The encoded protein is CASSWDREVHQPQHF.

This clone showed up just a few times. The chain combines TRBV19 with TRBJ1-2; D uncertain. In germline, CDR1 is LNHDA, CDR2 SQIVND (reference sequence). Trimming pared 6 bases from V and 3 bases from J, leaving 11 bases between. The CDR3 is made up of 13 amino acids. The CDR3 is CASSLGRYYGYTF. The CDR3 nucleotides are TGTGCCAGTAGCTTGGGCAGATACTATGGCTACACCTTC.